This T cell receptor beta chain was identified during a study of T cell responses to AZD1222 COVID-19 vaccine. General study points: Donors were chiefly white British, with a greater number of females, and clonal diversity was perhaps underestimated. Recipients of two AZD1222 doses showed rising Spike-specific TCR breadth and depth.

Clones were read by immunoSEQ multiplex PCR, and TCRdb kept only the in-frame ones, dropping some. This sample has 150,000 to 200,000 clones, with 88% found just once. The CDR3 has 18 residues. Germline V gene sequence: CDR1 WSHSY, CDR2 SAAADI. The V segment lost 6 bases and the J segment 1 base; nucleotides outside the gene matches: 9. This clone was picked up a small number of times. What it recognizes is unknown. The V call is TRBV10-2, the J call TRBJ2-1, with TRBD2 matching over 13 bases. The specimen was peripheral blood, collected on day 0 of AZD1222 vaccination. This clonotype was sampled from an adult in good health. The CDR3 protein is CASSQLAGGPFSYNEQFF. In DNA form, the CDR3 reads TGCGCCAGCAGCCAACTAGCGGGGGGGCCCTTTTCCTACAATGAGCAGTTCTTC.